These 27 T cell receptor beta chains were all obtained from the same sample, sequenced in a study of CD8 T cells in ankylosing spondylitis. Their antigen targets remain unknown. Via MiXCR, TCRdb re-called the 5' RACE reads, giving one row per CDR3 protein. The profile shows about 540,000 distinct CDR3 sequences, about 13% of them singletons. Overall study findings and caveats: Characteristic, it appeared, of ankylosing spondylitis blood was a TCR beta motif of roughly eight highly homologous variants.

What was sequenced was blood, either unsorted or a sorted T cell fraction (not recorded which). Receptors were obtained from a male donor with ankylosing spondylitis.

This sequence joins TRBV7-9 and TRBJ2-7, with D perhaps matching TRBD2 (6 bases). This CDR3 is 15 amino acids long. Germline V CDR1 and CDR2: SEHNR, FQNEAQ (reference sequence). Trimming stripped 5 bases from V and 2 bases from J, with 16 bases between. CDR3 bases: TGTGCCAGCAGCCTTACTAGCATAAAGGCCTACGAGCAGTACTTC. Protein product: CASSLTSIKAYEQYF.

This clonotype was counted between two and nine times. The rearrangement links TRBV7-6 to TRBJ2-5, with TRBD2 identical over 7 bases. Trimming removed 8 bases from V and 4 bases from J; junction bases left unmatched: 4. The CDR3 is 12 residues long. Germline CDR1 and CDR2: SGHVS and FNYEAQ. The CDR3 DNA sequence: TGTGCCAGCGGCGGGAGATTAGAGACCCAGTACTTC. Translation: CASGGRLETQYF.

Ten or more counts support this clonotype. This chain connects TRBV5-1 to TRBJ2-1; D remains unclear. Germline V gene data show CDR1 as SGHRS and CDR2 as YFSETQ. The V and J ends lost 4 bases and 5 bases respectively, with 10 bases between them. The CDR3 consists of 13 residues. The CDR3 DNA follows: TGCGCCAGCAGCACCTATCGAGACAATGAGCAGTTCTTC. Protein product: CASSTYRDNEQFF.

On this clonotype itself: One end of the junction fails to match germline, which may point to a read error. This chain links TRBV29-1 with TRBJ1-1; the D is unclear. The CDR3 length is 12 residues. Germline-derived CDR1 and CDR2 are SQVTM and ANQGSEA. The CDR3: CSVDEGDTGAFF. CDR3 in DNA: TGCAGCGTTGACGAGGGAGACACTGGAGCTTTCTTT. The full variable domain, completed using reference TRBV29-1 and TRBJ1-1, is SAVISQKPSRDICQRGTSLTIQCQVDSQVTMMFWYRQQPGQSLTLIATANQGSEATYESGFVIDKFPISRPNLTFSTLTVSNMSPEDSSIYLCSVDEGDTGAFFGQGTRLTVV.

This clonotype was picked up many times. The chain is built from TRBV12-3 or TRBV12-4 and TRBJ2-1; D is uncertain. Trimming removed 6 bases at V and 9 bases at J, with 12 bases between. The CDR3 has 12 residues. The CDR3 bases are TGTGCCAGCAGCTACGATGTGGGTGAGCAGTTCTTC. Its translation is CASSYDVGEQFF.

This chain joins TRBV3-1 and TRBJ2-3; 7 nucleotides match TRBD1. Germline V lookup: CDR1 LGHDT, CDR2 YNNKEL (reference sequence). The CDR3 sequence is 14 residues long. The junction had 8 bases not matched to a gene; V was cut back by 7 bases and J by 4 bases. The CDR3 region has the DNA TGTGCCAGCAATCACAGGGGTCAGGCAGATACGCAGTATTTT. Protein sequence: CASNHRGQADTQYF.

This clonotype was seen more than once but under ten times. CDR3 in amino acids: CSASVSRSTDTQYF. CDR3 DNA sequence: TGCAGTGCTAGTGTCAGCAGAAGCACAGATACGCAGTATTTT. The rearrangement joins TRBV20-1 to TRBJ2-3; no clear D. CDR1 is DFQATT and CDR2 is SNEGSKA in the germline V gene (reference sequence). The CDR3 totals 14 residues. Trimming took off 3 bases at V and 0 bases at J, with 10 bases between the two ends.

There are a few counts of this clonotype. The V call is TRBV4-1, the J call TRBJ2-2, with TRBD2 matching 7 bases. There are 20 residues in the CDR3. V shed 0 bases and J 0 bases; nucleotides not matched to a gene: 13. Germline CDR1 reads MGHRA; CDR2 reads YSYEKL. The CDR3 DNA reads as TGCGCCAGCAGCCAAGAAGGGACTACAAAGTTTCCTGCGAACACCGGGGAGCTGTTTTTT. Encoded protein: CASSQEGTTKFPANTGELFF.

In DNA form, the CDR3 reads TGTGCCAGCAGCGCAATCGCAGCGGGAGGCGTTTACGAGCAGTACGTC. This gives the protein CASSAIAAGGVYEQYV. This rearrangement joins TRBV7-9 to TRBJ2-7; TRBD2 agrees at 9 bases. Trimming removed 5 bases from V and 4 bases from J; junction bases left unmatched: 12. CDR1 and CDR2 (germline): SEHNR, FQNEAQ (reference sequence). This CDR3 is built from 16 residues.

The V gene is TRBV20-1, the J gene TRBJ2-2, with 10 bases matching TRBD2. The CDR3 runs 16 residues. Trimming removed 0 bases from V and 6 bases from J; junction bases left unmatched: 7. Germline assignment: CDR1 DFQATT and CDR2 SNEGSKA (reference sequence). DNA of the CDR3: TGCAGTGCTAGAGATTGGGGTAGCGGGAGGTCCGGGGAGCTGTTTTTT. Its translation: CSARDWGSGRSGELFF.

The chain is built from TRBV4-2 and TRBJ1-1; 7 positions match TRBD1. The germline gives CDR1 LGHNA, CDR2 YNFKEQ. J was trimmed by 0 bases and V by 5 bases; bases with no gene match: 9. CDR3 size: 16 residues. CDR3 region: CASSYDPQGMNTEAFF. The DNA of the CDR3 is TGTGCCAGCAGCTACGACCCACAGGGGATGAACACTGAAGCTTTCTTT.

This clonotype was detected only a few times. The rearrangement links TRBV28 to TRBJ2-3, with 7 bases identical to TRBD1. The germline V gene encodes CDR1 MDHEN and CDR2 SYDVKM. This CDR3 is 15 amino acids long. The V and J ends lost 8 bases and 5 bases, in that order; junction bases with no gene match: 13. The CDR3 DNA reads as TGTGCCAGCTATCTTCGGACAGGCCGGATAGATACGCAGTATTTT. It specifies CASYLRTGRIDTQYF.

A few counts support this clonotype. Here the CDR3 reads CSARDGGIEAFF. The CDR3, as DNA: TGCAGTGCTAGAGATGGCGGGATCGAAGCTTTCTTT. This chain connects TRBV20-1 to TRBJ1-1; D ambiguous. The CDR3 has 12 amino acids. Trimming left V 0 bases short and J 8 bases short, with 10 bases between. Germline V gene data show CDR1 as DFQATT and CDR2 as SNEGSKA (reference sequence).

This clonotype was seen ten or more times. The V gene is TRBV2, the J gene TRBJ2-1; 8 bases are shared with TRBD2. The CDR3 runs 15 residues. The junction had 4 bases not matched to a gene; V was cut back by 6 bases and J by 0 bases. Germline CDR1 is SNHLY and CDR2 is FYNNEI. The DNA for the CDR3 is TGTGCCAGCAGGGTAGCGGGGAGCTCCTACAATGAGCAGTTCTTC. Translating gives CASRVAGSSYNEQFF.

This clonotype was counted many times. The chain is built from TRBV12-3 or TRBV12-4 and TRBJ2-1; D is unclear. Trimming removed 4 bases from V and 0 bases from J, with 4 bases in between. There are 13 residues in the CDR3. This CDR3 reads CASSWTSYNEQFF. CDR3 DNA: TGTGCCAGCAGTTGGACCTCCTACAATGAGCAGTTCTTC.

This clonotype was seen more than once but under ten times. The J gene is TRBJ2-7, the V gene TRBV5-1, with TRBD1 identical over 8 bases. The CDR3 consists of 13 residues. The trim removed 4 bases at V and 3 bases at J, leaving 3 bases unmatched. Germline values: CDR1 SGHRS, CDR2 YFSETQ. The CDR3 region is CASSGDRYYEQYF. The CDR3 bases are TGCGCCAGCAGCGGGGACAGGTACTACGAGCAGTACTTC. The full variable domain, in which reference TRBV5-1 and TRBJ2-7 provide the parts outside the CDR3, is KAGVTQTPRYLIKTRGQQVTLSCSPISGHRSVSWYQQTPGQGLQFLFEYFSETQRNKGNFPGRFSGRQFSNSRSEMNVSTLELGDSALYLCASSGDRYYEQYFGPGTRLTVT.

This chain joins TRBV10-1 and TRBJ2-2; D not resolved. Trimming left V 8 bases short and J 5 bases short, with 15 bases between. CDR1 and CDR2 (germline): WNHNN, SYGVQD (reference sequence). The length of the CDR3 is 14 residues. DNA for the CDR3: TGCGCCAGCCGACCTGGTCAGGAAACCGGGGAGCTGTTTTTT. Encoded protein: CASRPGQETGELFF.

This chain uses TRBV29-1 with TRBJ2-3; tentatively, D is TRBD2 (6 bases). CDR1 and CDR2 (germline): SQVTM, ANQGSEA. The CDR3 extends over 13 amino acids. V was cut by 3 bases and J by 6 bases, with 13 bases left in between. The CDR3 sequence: CSVEGSSVDTQYF. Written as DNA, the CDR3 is TGCAGCGTTGAGGGCTCTAGCGTTGATACGCAGTATTTT.

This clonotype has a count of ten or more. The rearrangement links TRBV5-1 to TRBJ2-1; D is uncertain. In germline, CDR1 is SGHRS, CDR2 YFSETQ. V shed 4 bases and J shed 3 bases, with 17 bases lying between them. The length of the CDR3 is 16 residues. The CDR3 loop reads CASSPEPNSLYNEQFF. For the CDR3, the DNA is TGCGCCAGCAGCCCTGAGCCCAATTCACTCTACAATGAGCAGTTCTTC.

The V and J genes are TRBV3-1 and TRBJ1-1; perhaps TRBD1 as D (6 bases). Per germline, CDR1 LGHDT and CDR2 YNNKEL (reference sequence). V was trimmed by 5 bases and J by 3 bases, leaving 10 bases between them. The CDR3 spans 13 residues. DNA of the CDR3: TGTGCCAGCAGCTGGACAGTTGACACTGAAGCTTTCTTT. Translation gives CASSWTVDTEAFF.

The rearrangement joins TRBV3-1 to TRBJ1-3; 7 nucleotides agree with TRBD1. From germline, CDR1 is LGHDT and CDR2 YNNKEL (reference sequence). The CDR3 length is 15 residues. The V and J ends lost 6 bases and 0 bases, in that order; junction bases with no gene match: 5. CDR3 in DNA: TGTGCCAGCAGTCGGGACAGCCACTCTGGAAACACCATATATTTT. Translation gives CASSRDSHSGNTIYF.

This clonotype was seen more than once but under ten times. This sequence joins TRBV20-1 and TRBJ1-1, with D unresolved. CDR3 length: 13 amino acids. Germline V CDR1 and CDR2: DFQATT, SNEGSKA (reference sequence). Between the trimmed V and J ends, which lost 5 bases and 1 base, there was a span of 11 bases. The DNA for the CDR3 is TGCAGTGCTCGGTTATCGCGGAACACTGAAGCTTTCTTT. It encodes CSARLSRNTEAFF.

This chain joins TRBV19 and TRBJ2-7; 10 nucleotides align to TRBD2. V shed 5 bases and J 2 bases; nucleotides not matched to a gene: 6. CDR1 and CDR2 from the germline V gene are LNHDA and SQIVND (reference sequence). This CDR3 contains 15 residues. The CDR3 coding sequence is TGTGCCAGTAGTGTAGCGGGAGGCGTTACCTACGAGCAGTACGTC. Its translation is CASSVAGGVTYEQYV.

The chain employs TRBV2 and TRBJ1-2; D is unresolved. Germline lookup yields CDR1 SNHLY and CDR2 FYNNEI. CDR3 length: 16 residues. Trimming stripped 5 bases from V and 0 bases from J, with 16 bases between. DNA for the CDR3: TGTGCCAGCAGTAAAGGCGGGCCCCAGGCTAACTATGGCTACACCTTC. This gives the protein CASSKGGPQANYGYTF.

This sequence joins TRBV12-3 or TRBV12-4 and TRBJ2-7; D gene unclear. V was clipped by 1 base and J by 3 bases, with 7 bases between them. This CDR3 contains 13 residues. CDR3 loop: CASSLGVVYEQYF. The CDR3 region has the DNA TGTGCCAGCAGTTTAGGGGTTGTCTACGAGCAGTACTTC.

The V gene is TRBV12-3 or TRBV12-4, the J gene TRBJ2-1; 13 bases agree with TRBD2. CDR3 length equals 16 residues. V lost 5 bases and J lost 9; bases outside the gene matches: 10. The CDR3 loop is CASSTSGRAGTGEQFF. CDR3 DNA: TGTGCCAGCAGTACTAGCGGGAGGGCCGGAACGGGTGAGCAGTTCTTC.

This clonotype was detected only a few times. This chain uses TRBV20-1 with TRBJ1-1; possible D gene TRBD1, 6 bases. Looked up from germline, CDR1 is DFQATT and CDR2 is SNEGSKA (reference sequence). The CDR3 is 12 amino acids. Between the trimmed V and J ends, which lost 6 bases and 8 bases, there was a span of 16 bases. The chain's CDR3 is CSAPRSGGEAFF. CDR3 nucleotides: TGCAGTGCCCCTAGATCGGGGGGCGAAGCTTTCTTT.